This TCR beta chain derives from a study of shared clonotypes between healthy human individuals (dated by TCRdb to 2020 to 2021). About the full investigation: A couple of women and three men aged 18 to 49 years were included in the cohort. Per donor, leukapheresis produced somewhere between about 0.9 and 9.5 billion PBMCs. Blood TCR repertoires of four to six healthy adults were deeply sequenced to estimate repertoire size and the extent of clonotype sharing between individuals. Different laboratories and diverse techniques were used to prepare libraries and sequence TCR repertoires, to increase sequencing depth and limit assay-specific biases. For each donor, CD4 naive and CD4 memory were each run on three plates, CD8 naive on two plates, and CD8 memory on one plate.

A word on this clone: It has no known antigen specificity. No per-base quality is available; no much larger clone lies one base away.

Results and caveats for the whole study, not just this receptor: Higher generation probabilities were observed for clonotypes shared by all four sorted-subset donors than for non-shared clonotypes. Estimated clonotype richness was generally larger for naive than for memory subsets. Incomplete sequencing was indicated by rarefaction of sorted-subset datasets, despite the large sequencing depth. The genetic and exposure-history diversity represented was limited by the small number of donors. Pairwise subsampling led to the expectation that sequencing depth would affect the degree of clonotype sharing among donors. Only blood was sampled, and tissue TCR repertoires likely differ from those in blood. When four donors were compared, the shared fraction of clonotypes was around 5.1% for naive CD4, roughly 3.4% for naive CD8, more than 2% for memory CD4, and around 0.37% for memory CD8.

Donors were healthy HIV-negative adults with no recently reported acute infections or vaccinations. Every donor was a Caucasian adult living in Nashville, Tennessee, USA. The CD8 memory samples were a combination of magnetically selected CD45RO+ cells and CCR7-negative CD45RA+ effector memory (TemRA) cells. After blood collection by leukapheresis, PBMCs were isolated using Ficoll-Histopaque density gradient centrifugation and then cryopreserved in the vapor phase of liquid nitrogen. Analytical flow cytometry was used to check the purity and quantity of each magnetically sorted T cell population. Each sorted fraction had its genomic DNA isolated and then quantified by UV absorbance on a Nanodrop 2000c. TCR CDR3 regions were amplified from genomic DNA by multiplex PCR using the deep immunoSEQ assay. Genomic DNA extracted from each cell subset was distributed evenly over all wells of several immunoSEQ 96-well plates, and each plate served as one replicate. For sorted subsets, about 200 ng genomic DNA, equal to about 30,000 T cell genomes, was loaded into each replicate PCR. The purified libraries were quantified using a Qubit 3.0 fluorometer, sized with a Bioanalyzer 2100, and then quantified again using the KAPA Library Quantification kit. Each immunoSEQ 96-well plate was sequenced on its own single-read 150-cycle Illumina NextSeq 550 flow cell. The study's processing was this. Because the immunoSEQ output included only junctional sequences and no quality scores, the filtering could not be the same as the filtering used for full-length reads. To assign V/J genes and CDR3, sequences were annotated using PyIR, a Python wrapper for IgBLAST v1.9, with IMGT germline references. Reads with weak V/J assignments (E-value above 1e-6), missing CDR3, stop codons, out-of-frame junctions, or ambiguous translated residues were removed. V3J clonotypes were defined as sequences sharing an identical inferred V gene, J gene, and CDR3 amino acid sequence. Percentage overlap between repertoires was computed as shared unique clonotypes divided by the size of the smaller repertoire. Richness of each repertoire was evaluated using RTK rarefaction, the Chao1 estimator, and Recon v2.1 estimates of unobserved clonotypes. Generation probabilities were computed with OLGA for all TCRbeta clonotypes obtained by the gDNA method from a few donors. Held by TCRdb, this immuneACCESS table contains in-frame sequences only and omits some clones. Under half of the omission traces to an unresolved V gene where checked; the cause of the rest is unknown. The V and J calls and clone size were taken over from that table, and D and trimming were inferred from the DNA. For this sample there are roughly 700,000 clones; 90% appear just once. The top ten clones comprise around a third of the sample.

The CDR3 contains 13 residues, cysteine and phenylalanine counted. The retained sequence is limited to the CDR3, 39 bases, with the frame set at the first base. The V and J ends are trimmed by 2 bases and 3 bases, leaving 5 bases between them. The germline V gene supplies CDR1 SGHTA and CDR2 FQGTGA. This sequence uses TRBV7-3 and TRBJ2-1; the D gene remains uncertain. The sequence was collected from a man younger than 30 in good health. Some clones in this sample may be carry-over from other donors' samples. The material sequenced was memory CD8+ T cells from PBMCs. Sample cell subset or site, as interpreted from the label and publication: CD45RO+ cells pooled with CCR7-negative TemRA cells. The bases read TGTGCCAGCAGCTTAGCAGACTACAATGAGCAGTTCTTC. Its protein product is CASSLADYNEQFF.